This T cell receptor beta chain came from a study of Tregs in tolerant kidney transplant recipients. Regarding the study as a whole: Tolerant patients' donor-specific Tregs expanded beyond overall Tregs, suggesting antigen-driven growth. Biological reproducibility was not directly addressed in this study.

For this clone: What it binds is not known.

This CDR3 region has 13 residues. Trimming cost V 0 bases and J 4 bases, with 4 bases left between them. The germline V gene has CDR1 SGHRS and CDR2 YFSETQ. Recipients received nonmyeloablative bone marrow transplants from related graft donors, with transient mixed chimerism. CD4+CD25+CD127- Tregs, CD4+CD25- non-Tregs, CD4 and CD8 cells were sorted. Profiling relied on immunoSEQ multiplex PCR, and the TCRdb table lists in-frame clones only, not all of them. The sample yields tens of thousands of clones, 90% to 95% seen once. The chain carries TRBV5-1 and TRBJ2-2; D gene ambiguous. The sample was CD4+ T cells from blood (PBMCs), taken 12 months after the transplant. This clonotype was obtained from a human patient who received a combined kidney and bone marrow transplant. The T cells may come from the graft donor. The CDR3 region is CASSLGSTGELFF. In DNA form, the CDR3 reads TGCGCCAGCAGCTTGGGCAGCACCGGGGAGCTGTTTTTT.